This TCR beta chain was documented in a study of blood T cell repertoires in COVID-19. Enrollment of patients from Seattle took place during active infection, with longitudinal follow-up. Sequencing was performed with immunoSEQ multiplex PCR; in TCRdb, only in-frame clones are kept and a portion is missing. Of about 200,000 clones in the sample, approximately 90% are singletons; the top ten hold around 0.84%. With 9 bases clipped from V and 1 base from J, the junction kept 10 bases outside the gene matches. Per germline, CDR1 SGHAT and CDR2 FQDESV (reference sequence). The CDR3 covers 15 residues. Sequenced: peripheral blood. This receptor was identified in a man aged 60-69 years with COVID-19, enrolled during active disease. The V call is TRBV11-1, the J call TRBJ2-3; TRBD2 matches 7 bases. The DNA for the CDR3 is TGTGCCAGTAATTCTGCGGGAGCGCGCACAGATACGCAGTATTTT. This sequence encodes CASNSAGARTDTQYF.